This T cell receptor beta chain is drawn from a study of cytomegalovirus exposure and HLA in healthy donors. In the PCR, 60 Vbeta and 13 Jbeta primers were used. Clones were sequenced by immunoSEQ multiplex PCR, and TCRdb holds only the in-frame ones, with some missing. The sample shows about 160,000 clones, roughly 80% of them seen only once. Study-level results: Later work found most CMV-associated TCR beta chains apparently HLA-restricted. In a later analysis, TCR association rates varied by HLA locus: DRB1 most, HLA-C fewest.

On this clone: Its antigen remains unidentified.

V lost 4 bases and J lost 5; bases outside the gene matches: 6. This CDR3 is built from 14 residues. The germline CDR1 and CDR2 sequences are SEHNR and FQNEAQ (reference sequence). Sequenced material: PBMCs. The chain couples TRBV7-9 to TRBJ2-7; 9 nucleotides match TRBD1. This receptor was identified in a woman aged 25 to 39 in good health and CMV-seropositive. CDR3: CASSSSDRGHEQYF. CDR3 DNA sequence: TGTGCCAGCAGCTCCTCGGACAGGGGCCACGAGCAGTACTTC.